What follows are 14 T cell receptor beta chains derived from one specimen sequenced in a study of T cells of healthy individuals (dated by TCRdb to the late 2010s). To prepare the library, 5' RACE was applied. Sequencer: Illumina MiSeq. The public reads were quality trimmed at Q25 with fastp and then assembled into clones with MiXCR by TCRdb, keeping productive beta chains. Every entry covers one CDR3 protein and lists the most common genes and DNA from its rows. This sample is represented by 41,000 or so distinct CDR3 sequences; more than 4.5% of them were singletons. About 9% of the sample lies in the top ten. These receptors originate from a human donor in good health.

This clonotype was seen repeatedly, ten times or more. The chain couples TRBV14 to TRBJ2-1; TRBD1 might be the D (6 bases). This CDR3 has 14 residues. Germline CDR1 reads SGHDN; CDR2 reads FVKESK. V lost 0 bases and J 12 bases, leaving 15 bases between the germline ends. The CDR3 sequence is CASSQDLSGGPQFF. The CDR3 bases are TGTGCCAGCAGCCAAGATCTCTCTGGGGGCCCGCAGTTCTTC.

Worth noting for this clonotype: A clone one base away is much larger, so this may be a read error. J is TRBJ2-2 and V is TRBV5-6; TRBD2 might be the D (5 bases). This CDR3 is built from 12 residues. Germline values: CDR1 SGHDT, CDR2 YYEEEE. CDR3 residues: CASSLNIGELIF. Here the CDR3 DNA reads TGTGCCAGCAGCTTAAATATCGGGGAGCTGATTTTT. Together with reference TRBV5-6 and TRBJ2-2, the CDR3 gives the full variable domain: DAGVTQSPTHLIKTRGQQVTLRCSPKSGHDTVSWYQQALGQGPQFIFQYYEEEERQRGNFPDRFSGHQFPNYSSELNVNALLLGDSALYLCASSLNIGELIFGEGSRLTVL.

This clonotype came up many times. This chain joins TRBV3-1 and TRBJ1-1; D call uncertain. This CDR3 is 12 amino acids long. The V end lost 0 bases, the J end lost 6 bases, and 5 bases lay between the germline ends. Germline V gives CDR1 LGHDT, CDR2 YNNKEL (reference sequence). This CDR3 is CASSQETSEAFF. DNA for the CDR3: TGTGCCAGCAGCCAAGAGACTTCTGAAGCTTTCTTT.

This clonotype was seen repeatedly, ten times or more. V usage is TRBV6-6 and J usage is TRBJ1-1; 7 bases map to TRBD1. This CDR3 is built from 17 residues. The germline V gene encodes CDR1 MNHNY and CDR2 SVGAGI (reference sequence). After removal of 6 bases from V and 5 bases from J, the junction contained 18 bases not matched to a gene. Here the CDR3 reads CASRFGQTTGTKTEAFF. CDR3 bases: TGTGCCAGCAGATTCGGGCAGACGACAGGGACAAAAACTGAAGCTTTCTTT.

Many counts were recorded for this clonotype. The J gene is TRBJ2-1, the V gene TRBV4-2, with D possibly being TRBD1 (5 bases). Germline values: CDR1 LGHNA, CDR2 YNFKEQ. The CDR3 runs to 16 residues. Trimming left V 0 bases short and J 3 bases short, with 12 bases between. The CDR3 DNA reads TGTGCCAGCAGCCAAGATCCGTGGGGCTACTACAATGAGCAGTTCTTC. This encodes CASSQDPWGYYNEQFF.

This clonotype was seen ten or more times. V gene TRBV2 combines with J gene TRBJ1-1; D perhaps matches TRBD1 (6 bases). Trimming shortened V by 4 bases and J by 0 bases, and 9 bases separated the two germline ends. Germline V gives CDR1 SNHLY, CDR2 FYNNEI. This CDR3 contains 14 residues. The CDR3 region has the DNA TGTGCCAGCAGTGCGGACAGAGTGAACACTGAAGCTTTCTTT. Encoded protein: CASSADRVNTEAFF.

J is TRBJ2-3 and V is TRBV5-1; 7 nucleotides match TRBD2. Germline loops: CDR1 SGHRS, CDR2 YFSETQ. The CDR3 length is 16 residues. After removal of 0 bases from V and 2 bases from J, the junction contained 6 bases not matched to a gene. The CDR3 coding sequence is TGCGCCAGCAGCTTGGAGGTAGCGGGCTTCACAGATACGCAGTATTTT. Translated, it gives CASSLEVAGFTDTQYF.

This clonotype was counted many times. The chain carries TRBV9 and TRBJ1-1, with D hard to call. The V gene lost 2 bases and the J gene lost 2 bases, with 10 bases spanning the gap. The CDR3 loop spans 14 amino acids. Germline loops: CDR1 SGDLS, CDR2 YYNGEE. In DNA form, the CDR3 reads TGTGCCAGCAGCGTTGACGTGGGAAACACTGAAGCTTTCTTT. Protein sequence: CASSVDVGNTEAFF.

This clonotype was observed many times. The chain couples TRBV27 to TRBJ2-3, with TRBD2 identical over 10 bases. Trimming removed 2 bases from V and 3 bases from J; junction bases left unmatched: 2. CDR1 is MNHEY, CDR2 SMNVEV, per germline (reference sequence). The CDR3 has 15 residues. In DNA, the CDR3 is TGTGCCAGCAGTTTAGTAGCGGGAGGTACAGATACGCAGTATTTT. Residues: CASSLVAGGTDTQYF.

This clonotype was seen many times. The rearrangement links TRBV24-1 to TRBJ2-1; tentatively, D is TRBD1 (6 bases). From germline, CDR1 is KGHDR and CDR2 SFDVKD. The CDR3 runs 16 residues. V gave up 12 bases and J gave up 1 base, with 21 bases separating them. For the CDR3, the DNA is TGTGCCCCGATTACTGACAGGAAAGGTTCCTACAATGAGCAGTTCTTC. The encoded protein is CAPITDRKGSYNEQFF.

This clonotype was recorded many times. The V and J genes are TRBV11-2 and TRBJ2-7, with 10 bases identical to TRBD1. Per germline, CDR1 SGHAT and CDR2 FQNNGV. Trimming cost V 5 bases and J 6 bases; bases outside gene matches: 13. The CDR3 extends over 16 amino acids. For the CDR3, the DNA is TGTGCCAGCAGCCCTAGCACCGGGACAGGGGTTAGCGAGCAGTACTTC. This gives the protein CASSPSTGTGVSEQYF.

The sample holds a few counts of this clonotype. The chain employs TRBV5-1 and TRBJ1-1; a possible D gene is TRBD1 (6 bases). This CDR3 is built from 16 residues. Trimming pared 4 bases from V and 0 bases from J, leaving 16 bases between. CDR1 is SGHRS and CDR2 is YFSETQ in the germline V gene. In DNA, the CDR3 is TGCGCCAGCAGCATTCGAACCGGGACAATGAACACTGAAGCTTTCTTT. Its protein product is CASSIRTGTMNTEAFF.

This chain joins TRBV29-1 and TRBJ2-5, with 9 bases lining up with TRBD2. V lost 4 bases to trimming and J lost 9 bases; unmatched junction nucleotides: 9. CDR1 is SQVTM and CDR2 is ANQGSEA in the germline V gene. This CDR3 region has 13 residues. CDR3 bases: TGCAGCGTTGGGCGGGAGGGCCCGGGCGCCCAGTACTTC. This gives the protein CSVGREGPGAQYF.

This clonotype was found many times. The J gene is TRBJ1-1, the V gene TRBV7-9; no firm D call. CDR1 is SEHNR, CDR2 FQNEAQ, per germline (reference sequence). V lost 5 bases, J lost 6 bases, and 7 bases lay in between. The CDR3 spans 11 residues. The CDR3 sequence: CASSNVAEAFF. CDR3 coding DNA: TGTGCCAGCAGCAACGTGGCTGAAGCTTTCTTT.